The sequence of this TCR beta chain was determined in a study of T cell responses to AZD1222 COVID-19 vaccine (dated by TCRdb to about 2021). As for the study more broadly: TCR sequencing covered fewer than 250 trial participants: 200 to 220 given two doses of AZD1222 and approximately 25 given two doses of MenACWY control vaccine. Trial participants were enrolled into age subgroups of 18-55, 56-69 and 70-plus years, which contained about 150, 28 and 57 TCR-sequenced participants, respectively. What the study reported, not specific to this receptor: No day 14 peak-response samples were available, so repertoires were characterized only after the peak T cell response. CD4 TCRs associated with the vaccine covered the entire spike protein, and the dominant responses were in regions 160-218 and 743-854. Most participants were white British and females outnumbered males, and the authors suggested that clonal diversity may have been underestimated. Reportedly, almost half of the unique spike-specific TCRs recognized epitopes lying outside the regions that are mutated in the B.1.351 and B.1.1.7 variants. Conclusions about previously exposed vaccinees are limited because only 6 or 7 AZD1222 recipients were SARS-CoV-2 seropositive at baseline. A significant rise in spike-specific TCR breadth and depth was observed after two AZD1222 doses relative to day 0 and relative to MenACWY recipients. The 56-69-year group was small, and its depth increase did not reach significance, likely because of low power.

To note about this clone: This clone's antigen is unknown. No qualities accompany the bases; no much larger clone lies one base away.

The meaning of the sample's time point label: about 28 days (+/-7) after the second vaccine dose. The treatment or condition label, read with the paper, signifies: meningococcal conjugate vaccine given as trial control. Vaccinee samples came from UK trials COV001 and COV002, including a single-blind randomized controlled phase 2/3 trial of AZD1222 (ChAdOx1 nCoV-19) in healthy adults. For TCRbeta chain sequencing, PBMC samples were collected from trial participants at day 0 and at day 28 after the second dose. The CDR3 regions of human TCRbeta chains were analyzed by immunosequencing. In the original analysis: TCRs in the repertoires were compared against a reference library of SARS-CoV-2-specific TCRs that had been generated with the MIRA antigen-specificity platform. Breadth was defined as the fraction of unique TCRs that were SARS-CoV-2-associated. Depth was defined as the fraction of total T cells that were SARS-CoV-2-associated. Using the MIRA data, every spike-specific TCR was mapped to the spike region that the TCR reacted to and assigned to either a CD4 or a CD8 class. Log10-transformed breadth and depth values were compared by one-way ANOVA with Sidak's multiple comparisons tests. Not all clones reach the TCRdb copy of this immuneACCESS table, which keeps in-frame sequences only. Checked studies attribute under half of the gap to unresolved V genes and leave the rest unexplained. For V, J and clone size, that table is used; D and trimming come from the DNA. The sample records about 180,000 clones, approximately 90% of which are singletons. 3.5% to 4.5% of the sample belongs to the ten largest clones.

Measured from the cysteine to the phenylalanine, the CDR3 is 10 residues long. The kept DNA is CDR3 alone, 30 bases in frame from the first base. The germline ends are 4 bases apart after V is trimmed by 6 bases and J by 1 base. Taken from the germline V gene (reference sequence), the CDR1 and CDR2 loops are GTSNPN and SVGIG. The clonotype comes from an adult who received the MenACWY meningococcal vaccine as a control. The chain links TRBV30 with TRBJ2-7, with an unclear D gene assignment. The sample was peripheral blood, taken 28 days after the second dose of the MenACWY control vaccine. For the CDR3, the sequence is CACGSYEQYF. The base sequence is TGTGCCTGCGGGTCCTACGAGCAGTACTTC.